The 22 T cell receptor beta chains below all came from one sample that was sequenced in a study of blood T cell repertoires in COVID-19. The repertoire was sequenced with immunoSEQ multiplex PCR; TCRdb's copy has only in-frame clones and lacks some. The sample holds about 91,000 clones, 88% seen once. Sequenced: peripheral blood. The receptors were sampled from a woman at least 80 years old with active COVID-19.

This clone was seen just once. V gene TRBV15 combines with J gene TRBJ1-3, with D maybe TRBD1 (5 bases). The CDR3 is 18 residues long. Trimming took off 6 bases at V and 1 base at J, with 22 bases between the two ends. The V gene's germline CDR1 is LNHNV and CDR2 YYDKDF (reference sequence). The CDR3 DNA is TGTGCCACCAGTAAAAGGGGAAAAGAATTATCTTCTGGAAACACCATATATTTT. Its protein is CATSKRGKELSSGNTIYF.

The chain couples TRBV18 to TRBJ2-3, with 10 positions matching TRBD2. After removal of 3 bases from V and 2 bases from J, the junction contained 5 bases not matched to a gene. The CDR3 is made up of 16 amino acids. The germline CDR1 and CDR2 sequences are KGHSH and LQKENI. CDR3 DNA sequence: TGTGCCAGCTCACCGTGGACTAGCGGTACCACAGATACGCAGTATTTT. Translating gives CASSPWTSGTTDTQYF.

This chain's CDR3 is CASSSTGLARPGELFF. Here the CDR3 DNA reads TGTGCCAGCAGCTCGACGGGACTAGCCCGGCCCGGGGAGCTGTTTTTT. The gene calls are TRBV7-3 and TRBJ2-2, with 9 nucleotides matching TRBD2. The CDR3 length is 16 residues. Germline V gives CDR1 SGHTA, CDR2 FQGTGA. V shed 4 bases and J 6 bases; nucleotides not matched to a gene: 9.

The V gene is TRBV11-2, the J gene TRBJ2-5; D possibly corresponds to TRBD2 (5 bases). V was clipped by 3 bases and J by 10 bases, with 12 bases between them. Germline V gene sequence: CDR1 SGHAT, CDR2 FQNNGV. The CDR3 length is 12 residues. The DNA for the CDR3 is TGTGCCAGCAGCTTTGGCGGGTCGGACCAGTACTTC. Protein sequence: CASSFGGSDQYF. Drawing the rest from reference TRBV11-2 and TRBJ2-5, the complete variable domain is EAGVAQSPRYKIIEKRQSVAFWCNPISGHATLYWYQQILGQGPKLLIQFQNNGVVDDSQLPKDRFSAERLKGVDSTLKIQPAKLEDSAVYLCASSFGGSDQYFGPGTRLLVL.

J is TRBJ1-4 and V is TRBV6-2 or TRBV6-3; TRBD1 matches 11 bases. The V gene's germline CDR1 is MNHEY and CDR2 SVGEGT. The CDR3 extends over 16 amino acids. V trimming: 5 bases; J trimming: 7 bases; junction bases outside the gene matches: 9. Here the CDR3 DNA reads TGTGCCAGCAGTGAGACCGGGACAGGGGGGATTGAAAAACTGTTTTTT. Amino acid sequence: CASSETGTGGIEKLFF.

This clone was recorded only once. The chain carries TRBV7-6 and TRBJ2-2; D call uncertain. CDR1 is SGHVS and CDR2 is FNYEAQ in the germline V gene. The CDR3 consists of 15 residues. Trimming cost V 2 bases and J 0 bases, with 7 bases left between them. The CDR3 spells CASSLLTANTGELFF. Here the CDR3 DNA reads TGTGCCAGCAGCTTACTAACAGCGAACACCGGGGAGCTGTTTTTT.

V usage is TRBV6-5 and J usage is TRBJ2-2; D remains ambiguous. Germline CDR1 is MNHEY and CDR2 is SVGAGI. Trimming took off 8 bases at V and 5 bases at J, with 12 bases between the two ends. The CDR3 has 13 amino acids. CDR3 sequence (DNA): TGTGCCAGCGGTCGCGCCCGGACCGGGGAGCTGTTTTTT. It encodes CASGRARTGELFF.

The chain carries TRBV9 and TRBJ2-1, with D perhaps matching TRBD2 (6 bases). With 7 bases removed from V and 8 bases from J, the gap between germline ends came to 16 bases. Germline assignment: CDR1 SGDLS and CDR2 YYNGEE. CDR3 length equals 13 residues. This CDR3 reads CASSRTSPHEQFF. The CDR3 DNA reads TGTGCCAGCTCAAGAACTAGCCCCCATGAGCAGTTCTTC.

The chain has TRBV28 and TRBJ2-5; D remains ambiguous. The CDR3 runs 15 residues. Between the trimmed V and J ends, which lost 3 bases and 5 bases, there was a span of 16 bases. Germline CDR1 and CDR2: MDHEN and SYDVKM. Here the CDR3 DNA reads TGTGCCAGCAGTTTGTACAGAAACTCACAGGAGACCCAGTACTTC. Its protein is CASSLYRNSQETQYF.

This rearrangement joins TRBV5-1 to TRBJ2-1; D unclear. The ends were cut back, 7 bases at V and 10 bases at J, with 21 bases in the middle. The CDR3 length is 14 residues. Germline CDR1 is SGHRS and CDR2 is YFSETQ. CDR3: CASRPLETLVEQFF. The CDR3, as DNA: TGCGCCAGCCGGCCCCTGGAGACCTTGGTGGAGCAGTTCTTC.

The gene calls are TRBV7-2 and TRBJ2-1; D ambiguous. The CDR3 is made up of 16 amino acids. Trimming took off 3 bases at V and 7 bases at J, with 19 bases between the two ends. CDR1 SGHTA and CDR2 FQGNSA come from the germline V gene. CDR3 protein: CASSFSRNLRANEQFF. The DNA for the CDR3 is TGTGCCAGCAGCTTTAGTAGGAATTTAAGAGCGAATGAGCAGTTCTTC. The complete variable domain, with remaining parts taken from reference TRBV7-2 and TRBJ2-1, reads GAGVSQSPSNKVTEKGKDVELRCDPISGHTALYWYRQSLGQGLEFLIYFQGNSAPDKSGLPSDRFSAERTGGSVSTLTIQRTQQEDSAVYLCASSFSRNLRANEQFFGPGTRLTVL.

This clone was observed once. The rearrangement links TRBV18 to TRBJ1-4, with 8 bases identical to TRBD1. Trimming at V came to 6 bases and at J to 4 bases, leaving 7 bases not matched to a gene. The V gene's germline CDR1 is KGHSH and CDR2 LQKENI. CDR3 length: 15 residues. CDR3 DNA: TGTGCCAGCTCCCCCGGACAGGGTGGTAATGAAAAACTGTTTTTT. Its translation is CASSPGQGGNEKLFF.

V and J are TRBV5-4 and TRBJ2-2; 16 bases match TRBD2. This CDR3 is 19 amino acids long. V lost 5 bases and J lost 0; bases outside the gene matches: 7. Germline-derived CDR1 and CDR2 are SGHNT and YYREEE (reference sequence). CDR3 coding DNA: TGTGCCAGCAGGGGAACCGGGACTAGCGGGAGGGCGAACACCGGGGAGCTGTTTTTT. It is translated as CASRGTGTSGRANTGELFF.

V usage is TRBV6-5 and J usage is TRBJ1-1, with D hard to call. Trimming pared 9 bases from V and 3 bases from J, leaving 14 bases between. The CDR3 totals 13 residues. From germline, CDR1 is MNHEY and CDR2 SVGAGI. CDR3 amino acids: CASILPGDTEAFF. The CDR3 DNA sequence: TGTGCCAGTATACTACCCGGGGACACTGAAGCTTTCTTT.

The chain is built from TRBV30 and TRBJ2-1; TRBD2 agrees at 8 bases. The CDR3 has 13 residues. In germline, CDR1 is GTSNPN, CDR2 SVGIG (reference sequence). The J segment lost 7 bases and the V segment lost 7 bases, leaving 9 bases of the junction unmatched. As DNA, the CDR3 is TGTGCCTCAGACAATAGCGGGAAAAATGAGCAGTTCTTC. Protein product: CASDNSGKNEQFF.

The chain is built from TRBV14 and TRBJ2-1; a possible D gene is TRBD2 (6 bases). V was shortened by 0 bases and J by 2 bases, with 14 bases between the two germline ends. CDR1 is SGHDN, CDR2 FVKESK, per germline. The CDR3 loop spans 17 amino acids. In DNA form, the CDR3 reads TGTGCCAGCAGCCAAGAACTCCTAGCGCGAGCCTACAATGAGCAGTTCTTC. This gives the protein CASSQELLARAYNEQFF.

The V gene is TRBV6-5, the J gene TRBJ2-1, with TRBD2 matching 7 bases. Looked up from germline, CDR1 is MNHEY and CDR2 is SVGAGI. V trimming: 7 bases; J trimming: 5 bases; junction bases outside the gene matches: 11. The CDR3 is made up of 15 amino acids. The CDR3 coding sequence is TGTGCCAGCACGAGGCGAAGCGGGAAAGACAATGAGCAGTTCTTC. Translation: CASTRRSGKDNEQFF.

This chain uses TRBV28 with TRBJ2-5; perhaps TRBD1 as D (6 bases). V lost 6 bases and J lost 0, with 17 bases in between. This CDR3 is built from 16 residues. Looked up from germline, CDR1 is MDHEN and CDR2 is SYDVKM. This CDR3 reads CASSPHLTGNQETQYF. For the CDR3, the DNA is TGTGCCAGCAGCCCACACCTAACAGGGAACCAAGAGACCCAGTACTTC.

The V gene is TRBV6-2 or TRBV6-3, the J gene TRBJ1-2, with D unclear. This CDR3 has 14 residues. CDR1 MNHEY and CDR2 SVGEGT come from the germline V gene. The ends were cut back, 3 bases at V and 3 bases at J, with 11 bases in the middle. CDR3: CASSYGFYDYGYTF. The DNA for the CDR3 is TGTGCCAGCAGTTATGGCTTTTACGACTATGGCTACACCTTC.

The V gene is TRBV7-3, the J gene TRBJ2-1; D not certain. Trimming cost V 4 bases and J 10 bases, with 14 bases left between them. This CDR3 has 13 amino acids. Germline V gene sequence: CDR1 SGHTA, CDR2 FQGTGA. The CDR3: CASSSLGGEEQFF. The CDR3, as DNA: TGTGCCAGCAGCTCTCTCGGCGGAGAGGAGCAGTTCTTC.

V is TRBV19 and J is TRBJ1-2; 10 nucleotides agree with TRBD1. V shed 1 base and J 4 bases; nucleotides not matched to a gene: 3. Germline CDR1 is LNHDA and CDR2 is SQIVND (reference sequence). The length of the CDR3 is 15 residues. CDR3 sequence (DNA): TGTGCCAGTAGTATAGCTGGACAGGGGGGCTATGGCTACACCTTC. It specifies CASSIAGQGGYGYTF.

This sequence joins TRBV7-2 and TRBJ2-1, with 8 bases lining up with TRBD2. CDR3 size: 15 residues. Trimming removed 1 base from V and 4 bases from J; junction bases left unmatched: 3. The germline V gene encodes CDR1 SGHTA and CDR2 FQGNSA. CDR3 DNA: TGTGCCAGCAGCTTAGGACTAGCGTTTTACAATGAGCAGTTCTTC. This translates into CASSLGLAFYNEQFF.